A single sample gave rise to the 14 T cell receptor beta chains below, sequenced in a study of CD8 T cells in Susac syndrome (dated by TCRdb to about 2019). The method behind the library was the immunoSEQ multiplex PCR assay. RNA was extracted using the RNeasy kit, and 0.5 to 1 microgram was reverse transcribed with random hexamers. TCRdb cleaned the public reads at Q25 with fastp, built clones with MiXCR and kept in-frame beta chains. Rows matching on CDR3 protein sequence are summarized as one entry with the most common DNA and genes. The sample table holds about 52,000 distinct CDR3 sequences, of which just over 90% were seen once. The ten biggest clones cover roughly 0.5% of the sample. The sample taken for sequencing was CD8+ T cells from PBMCs. These receptors were collected from a human donor with multiple sclerosis.

The chain carries TRBV18 and TRBJ2-4, with 8 bases fitting TRBD2. Looked up from germline, CDR1 is KGHSH and CDR2 is LQKENI. After removal of 0 bases from V and 9 bases from J, the junction contained 7 bases not matched to a gene. The CDR3 covers 15 residues. DNA for the CDR3: TGTGCCAGCTCACCACCGATAGCGGGGATTTCCATTCAGTACTTC. Translated, it gives CASSPPIAGISIQYF.

The chain links TRBV20-1 to TRBJ2-7; TRBD1 aligns across 8 bases. The CDR3 length is 14 residues. Germline-derived CDR1 and CDR2 are DFQATT and SNEGSKA (reference sequence). With V trimmed by 2 bases and J by 2 bases, 5 bases remained unmatched. CDR3 protein: CSARNLTGAYEQYF. CDR3 in DNA: TGCAGTGCTAGAAATTTGACAGGGGCCTACGAGCAGTACTTC.

This clonotype was recorded only once. V is TRBV3-1 and J is TRBJ2-3; TRBD1 agrees at 10 bases. The germline V gene encodes CDR1 LGHDT and CDR2 YNNKEL (reference sequence). This CDR3 has 17 amino acids. Trimming cost V 1 base and J 2 bases; bases outside gene matches: 6. Written as DNA, the CDR3 is TGTGCCAGCAGCCAAGTGGGGACAGGGGTAGCCACAGATACGCAGTATTTT. This sequence encodes CASSQVGTGVATDTQYF.

V gene TRBV2 combines with J gene TRBJ1-3, with no clear D. The V and J ends lost 4 bases and 8 bases respectively, with 12 bases between them. From germline, CDR1 is SNHLY and CDR2 FYNNEI. This CDR3 has 13 residues. The CDR3 sequence is CASSVTSGDTIYF. CDR3 coding DNA: TGTGCCAGCAGTGTCACCTCGGGTGACACCATATATTTT.

V usage is TRBV27 and J usage is TRBJ1-1; D call uncertain. This CDR3 is 13 amino acids long. Germline lookup yields CDR1 MNHEY and CDR2 SMNVEV (reference sequence). V dropped 4 bases and J dropped 5 bases, with 11 bases sitting between them. In DNA, the CDR3 is TGTGCCAGCAGTTCGTTCTCGTGGACTGAAGCTTTCTTT. Protein: CASSSFSWTEAFF.

The chain joins TRBV9 to TRBJ2-7; TRBD2 is a possible D gene (6 bases). The CDR3 spans 13 residues. Germline V gives CDR1 SGDLS, CDR2 YYNGEE. V shed 2 bases and J shed 4 bases, with 10 bases lying between them. Written as DNA, the CDR3 is TGTGCCAGCAGCGTCACCGGGGGATACGAGCAGTACTTC. Translating it yields CASSVTGGYEQYF.

This clonotype was counted once. V gene TRBV19 combines with J gene TRBJ1-4; 7 nucleotides agree with TRBD1. CDR3 length equals 16 residues. J was trimmed by 8 bases and V by 0 bases; bases with no gene match: 9. CDR1 is LNHDA, CDR2 SQIVND, per germline (reference sequence). This chain's CDR3 is CASSIEDPGGWEKLFF. The DNA for the CDR3 is TGTGCCAGTAGTATAGAGGATCCAGGGGGTTGGGAAAAACTGTTTTTT.

The chain carries TRBV7-9 and TRBJ2-7; D is tentatively TRBD1 or TRBD2 (5 bases each). The germline V and J ends were trimmed by 6 bases and 6 bases, with 21 bases remaining between them. Germline V lookup: CDR1 SEHNR, CDR2 FQNEAQ (reference sequence). The CDR3 runs 15 residues. Here the CDR3 reads CASSSGGSMGVEQYF. In nucleotides, the CDR3 is TGTGCCAGCAGTTCGGGCGGGTCGATGGGGGTCGAGCAGTACTTC.

This clonotype was found once. The chain carries TRBV14 and TRBJ1-1; D is perhaps TRBD1 (5 bases). Germline V gene lookup returns CDR1 SGHDN and CDR2 FVKESK. The CDR3 has 15 residues. V was cut by 4 bases and J by 5 bases, with 17 bases left in between. CDR3 DNA sequence: TGTGCCAGCAGCCCGGGAGGGGCATTGGGAACTGAAGCTTTCTTT. It specifies CASSPGGALGTEAFF.

This rearrangement joins TRBV2 to TRBJ2-3; D gene ambiguous. Germline CDR1 is SNHLY and CDR2 is FYNNEI. V dropped 4 bases and J dropped 5 bases, with 13 bases sitting between them. This CDR3 is built from 14 residues. Here the CDR3 reads CASSGGSLGDTQYF. CDR3 sequence (DNA): TGTGCCAGCAGTGGAGGTTCACTTGGAGATACGCAGTATTTT.

J is TRBJ2-1 and V is TRBV4-2; D is unresolved. V was trimmed by 0 bases and J by 5 bases, leaving 5 bases between them. Germline CDR1 LGHNA, CDR2 YNFKEQ. The CDR3 is 13 residues long. In DNA form, the CDR3 reads TGTGCCAGCAGCCAAGATCTCGACAATGAGCAGTTCTTC. It translates to CASSQDLDNEQFF.

J is TRBJ2-7 and V is TRBV20-1; 8 positions agree with TRBD2. Trimming cost V 5 bases and J 6 bases; bases outside gene matches: 12. From germline, CDR1 is DFQATT and CDR2 SNEGSKA (reference sequence). The CDR3 loop spans 14 amino acids. The CDR3, as DNA: TGCAGTGCTTCTGGGACTAGACCTATCAGCGAGCAGTACTTC. Translation: CSASGTRPISEQYF.

This clonotype came up a few times. The rearrangement links TRBV4-2 to TRBJ1-1, with D perhaps matching TRBD1 (5 bases). CDR1 is LGHNA and CDR2 is YNFKEQ in the germline V gene. The CDR3 spans 14 residues. V lost 4 bases, J lost 7 bases, and 16 bases lay in between. The CDR3 nucleotides are TGTGCCAGCAGCCCCCCCGGGAGGGGCGATGAAGCTTTCTTT. This sequence encodes CASSPPGRGDEAFF.

The gene calls are TRBV5-1 and TRBJ2-7; D possibly corresponds to TRBD1 (7 bases). Looked up from germline, CDR1 is SGHRS and CDR2 is YFSETQ. The CDR3 runs 14 residues. V was shortened by 4 bases and J by 5 bases, with 16 bases between the two germline ends. In nucleotides, the CDR3 is TGCGCCAGCAGCGCGGGACAGTCGGGCGACGAGCAGTACTTC. As protein: CASSAGQSGDEQYF.